Each of the 15 T cell receptor beta chains below was sequenced from the same sample in a study of CD8 T cells in ankylosing spondylitis. TCRdb re-derived calls from the 5' RACE reads in MiXCR, one entry per CDR3 protein. The sample includes about 31,000 distinct CDR3 sequences, about 7.2% of them seen just once. Material for sequencing was blood, either unsorted or a sorted T cell fraction (not recorded which). The receptors were gathered from a male donor with ankylosing spondylitis or in good health (not recorded which).

The J gene is TRBJ2-7, the V gene TRBV7-9; D is ambiguous. V was shortened by 6 bases and J by 1 base, with 7 bases between the two germline ends. Germline V gene data show CDR1 as SEHNR and CDR2 as FQNEAQ (reference sequence). The CDR3 is made up of 12 amino acids. CDR3 sequence: CASSKGSYEQYF. CDR3 sequence (DNA): TGTGCCAGCAGTAAAGGGTCCTACGAGCAGTACTTC.

This clonotype has a count of ten or more. The CDR3: CSAPDVGGQETQYF. The CDR3 DNA sequence: TGCAGTGCTCCCGATGTAGGGGGCCAAGAGACCCAGTACTTC. The chain links TRBV20-1 to TRBJ2-5, with a tentative D call TRBD1 (6 bases). Germline V gives CDR1 DFQATT, CDR2 SNEGSKA (reference sequence). The CDR3 covers 14 residues. With 5 bases removed from V and 1 base from J, the gap between germline ends came to 14 bases.

The CDR3 loop is CATRGRISGDFTDTQYF. The CDR3 DNA reads TGTGCCACCAGGGGGCGGATCAGCGGGGACTTCACAGATACGCAGTATTTT. This chain joins TRBV7-4 and TRBJ2-3; D possibly corresponds to TRBD1 (8 bases). The CDR3 contains 17 residues. Germline V gene data show CDR1 as SGHVT and CDR2 as SQSDAQ. Trimming shortened V by 10 bases and J by 2 bases, and 25 bases separated the two germline ends. The full variable domain, rest sourced from reference TRBV7-4 and TRBJ2-3, is GAGVSQSPRYKVAKRGRDVALRCDSISGHVTLYWYRQTLGQGSEVLTYSQSDAQRDKSGRPSGRFSAERPERSVSTLKIQRTEQGDSAVYLCATRGRISGDFTDTQYFGPGTRLTVL.

In this sample, this clonotype turned up many times. The chain employs TRBV19 and TRBJ1-1; maybe TRBD1 (5 bases). Per germline, CDR1 LNHDA and CDR2 SQIVND (reference sequence). The CDR3 is made up of 14 amino acids. Deletions cut 7 bases from V and 6 bases from J, with 18 bases between. The CDR3 sequence is CASKEDTPSAEAFF. The CDR3 nucleotides are TGTGCCAGTAAAGAGGACACCCCAAGCGCTGAAGCTTTCTTT.

The chain carries TRBV6-1 and TRBJ1-5, with D uncertain. The length of the CDR3 is 15 residues. The V end was cut by 4 bases, the J end by 0 bases, with 10 bases between. Germline CDR1 is MNHNS and CDR2 is SASEGT. The CDR3: CASSVSADSNQPQHF. CDR3 coding DNA: TGTGCCAGCAGTGTCTCGGCAGATAGCAATCAGCCCCAGCATTTT.

This clonotype was detected many times. The chain recombines TRBV7-6 with TRBJ2-7; 8 positions agree with TRBD1. Trimming at V came to 5 bases and at J to 1 base, leaving 4 bases not matched to a gene. The germline V gene encodes CDR1 SGHVS and CDR2 FNYEAQ. There are 14 residues in the CDR3. CDR3 bases: TGTGCCAGCAGCGGGGGGACAGGATCCTACGAGCAGTACTTC. This codes for CASSGGTGSYEQYF.

This clonotype appeared a single time. The chain employs TRBV2 and TRBJ2-1; 10 nucleotides align to TRBD2. The CDR3 runs to 19 residues. Losses at the gene ends were 11 bases for V and 0 bases for J; bases not matched to a gene: 19. Germline V gene sequence: CDR1 SNHLY, CDR2 FYNNEI. The CDR3 coding sequence is TGTGCCCTCTGTCCGGCTAGCGGGAGATCCTCGAGCTCCTACAATGAGCAGTTCTTC. Protein: CALCPASGRSSSSYNEQFF.

A few counts support this clonotype. A much larger clone sits a single nucleotide away, making a read error possible. The chain has TRBV3-1 and TRBJ2-1; 11 nucleotides match TRBD2. The ends lost 6 bases at V and 1 base at J; junction bases unmatched: 2. CDR3 length: 15 residues. Germline V gives CDR1 LGHDT, CDR2 YNNKEL (reference sequence). The CDR3 sequence: CASRPSGRSYNEQFF. The CDR3 region has the DNA TGTGCCAGCAGGCCTAGCGGGAGGTCCTACAATGAGCAGTTCTTC.

This clonotype came up many times. The V gene is TRBV20-1, the J gene TRBJ1-3; D possibly corresponds to TRBD1 (5 bases). Trimming stripped 6 bases from V and 3 bases from J, with 9 bases between. CDR3 size: 12 residues. The germline V gene has CDR1 DFQATT and CDR2 SNEGSKA (reference sequence). This CDR3 reads CSASGIGNTIYF. The CDR3 region has the DNA TGCAGTGCGTCAGGGATTGGAAACACCATATATTTT.

This clonotype showed up many times. This chain connects TRBV20-1 to TRBJ2-1; D may match TRBD1 or TRBD2 (5 bases each). This CDR3 region has 16 residues. Trimming left V 1 base short and J 6 bases short, with 19 bases between. Germline CDR1 DFQATT, CDR2 SNEGSKA (reference sequence). Here the CDR3 reads CSARGTRGSSPNEQFF. The CDR3 coding sequence is TGCAGTGCTAGAGGAACCCGGGGCTCTAGCCCCAATGAGCAGTTCTTC.

This clonotype was recorded at least ten times. The V gene is TRBV9, the J gene TRBJ2-1, with 14 bases identical to TRBD2. Germline V gene data show CDR1 as SGDLS and CDR2 as YYNGEE. The CDR3 consists of 17 residues. Unmatched junction bases numbered 8, after V lost 0 bases and J lost 9 bases. CDR3 sequence reads: CASSVGGTSGSRGEQFF. The CDR3 coding sequence is TGTGCCAGCAGCGTAGGAGGGACTAGCGGGAGCCGCGGTGAGCAGTTCTTC.

This clonotype was seen more than once but under ten times. The rearrangement uses TRBV20-1 and TRBJ2-7; no firm D call. The V gene's germline CDR1 is DFQATT and CDR2 SNEGSKA (reference sequence). This CDR3 has 13 amino acids. Between the trimmed V and J ends, which lost 3 bases and 3 bases, there was a span of 12 bases. CDR3 sequence reads: CSASRGGNYEQYF. The CDR3 DNA follows: TGCAGTGCTAGTCGTGGCGGCAACTACGAGCAGTACTTC.

By share, this clonotype ranks as medium-sized. The chain links TRBV6-1 to TRBJ1-6, with D uncertain. Germline V gene lookup returns CDR1 MNHNS and CDR2 SASEGT. The ends were cut back, 3 bases at V and 10 bases at J, with 13 bases in the middle. The CDR3 extends over 14 amino acids. CDR3 sequence: CASSDSRIGSPLHF. The CDR3 nucleotides read TGTGCCAGCAGTGACAGTCGTATAGGGTCACCCCTCCACTTT.

This clonotype has at least ten counts. This chain connects TRBV27 to TRBJ1-1, with D hard to call. The V and J ends lost 0 bases and 1 base respectively, with 9 bases between them. The germline CDR1 and CDR2 sequences are MNHEY and SMNVEV (reference sequence). The CDR3 is 15 amino acids. The CDR3 reads CASSLSHGKNTEAFF. The CDR3 nucleotides are TGTGCCAGCAGTTTATCGCACGGGAAGAACACTGAAGCTTTCTTT.

This clonotype was observed many times. The J gene is TRBJ2-1, the V gene TRBV12-3 or TRBV12-4; the match to TRBD2 covers 9 bases. Trimming took 3 bases from V and 8 from J; bases not matched to a gene: 5. This CDR3 is built from 14 residues. CDR3 coding DNA: TGTGCCAGCAGTTTTGGGCGGGAGGGGGATGAGCAGTTCTTC. It is translated as CASSFGREGDEQFF.